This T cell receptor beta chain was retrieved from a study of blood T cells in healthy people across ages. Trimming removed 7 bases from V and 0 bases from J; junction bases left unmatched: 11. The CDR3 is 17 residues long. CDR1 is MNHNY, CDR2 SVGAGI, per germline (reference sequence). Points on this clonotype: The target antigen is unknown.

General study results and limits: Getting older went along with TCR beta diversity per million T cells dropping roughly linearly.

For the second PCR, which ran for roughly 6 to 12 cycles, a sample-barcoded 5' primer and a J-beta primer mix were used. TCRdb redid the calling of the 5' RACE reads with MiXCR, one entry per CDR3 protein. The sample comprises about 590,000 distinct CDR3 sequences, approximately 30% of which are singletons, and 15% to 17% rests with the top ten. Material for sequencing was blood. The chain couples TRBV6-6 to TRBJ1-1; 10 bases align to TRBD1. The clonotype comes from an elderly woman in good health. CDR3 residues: CASTPGQGWAMNTEAFF. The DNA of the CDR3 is TGTGCCAGCACTCCGGGACAGGGGTGGGCAATGAACACTGAAGCTTTCTTT.